This T cell receptor beta chain was sequenced for a study of vaccination and CD4 T cells after COVID-19. About the study: Those taking part got two shots of either the BNT162b2 or the mRNA-1273 vaccine. Findings of the study overall: The cohort comprised relatively few convalescent patients, and no early post-infection timepoints were analyzed.

TCRdb reprocessed the PCR reads with MiXCR, giving one entry per CDR3 protein. The table has under 30,000 distinct CDR3 sequences, around 49% seen once. V lost 5 bases to trimming and J lost 0 bases; unmatched junction nucleotides: 4. This CDR3 is built from 17 residues. Looked up from germline, CDR1 is SEHNR and CDR2 is FQNEAQ (reference sequence). Of note for this clonotype: The antigen remains unidentified.

Time point given: late sampling 161 to 241 days after vaccination in three convalescent patients. This receptor was obtained from a human donor who had recovered from COVID-19. The V call is TRBV7-9, the J call TRBJ2-2, with 12 bases that match TRBD2. The material was CD4+ T cells from blood, obtained about 7 months after SARS-CoV-2 vaccination. CDR3: CASSGTSGRPNTGELFF. The CDR3 DNA follows: TGTGCCAGCAGCGGTACTAGCGGGAGGCCGAACACCGGGGAGCTGTTTTTT. The full variable domain, rest sourced from reference TRBV7-9 and TRBJ2-2, is DTGVSQNPRHKITKRGQNVTFRCDPISEHNRLYWYRQTLGQGPEFLTYFQNEAQLEKSRLLSDRFSAERPKGSFSTLEIQRTEQGDSAMYLCASSGTSGRPNTGELFFGEGSRLTVL.